These 22 T cell receptor beta chains were sequenced from one sample in a study of control samples from healthy donors and cancer patients. Only in-frame clones appear in the TCRdb table, and some are missing; sequencing was by immunoSEQ multiplex PCR. Of about 120,000 clones in the sample, roughly 86% were seen once. The source material was blood. These receptors came from a man aged 60 to 69 in good health.

This clone was recorded a few times. The chain is built from TRBV2 and TRBJ1-3; possibly TRBD1 for D (6 bases). This CDR3 has 15 amino acids. Trimming removed 5 bases from V and 4 bases from J, with 15 bases in between. Germline V lookup: CDR1 SNHLY, CDR2 FYNNEI. CDR3 sequence: CASSRTVLGGNTIYF. The CDR3 nucleotides read TGTGCCAGCAGTCGGACAGTTTTAGGGGGAAACACCATATATTTT.

V usage is TRBV20-1 and J usage is TRBJ2-1; 8 bases fit TRBD2. Germline loops: CDR1 DFQATT, CDR2 SNEGSKA (reference sequence). The CDR3 has 16 residues. The ends lost 3 bases at V and 0 bases at J; junction bases unmatched: 7. The CDR3 DNA follows: TGCAGTGCTAGTAGCCTAGCGGGTGGCTCCTACAATGAGCAGTTCTTC. This translates into CSASSLAGGSYNEQFF.

This clone appeared once. The chain has TRBV2 and TRBJ1-2; D might be TRBD1 (5 bases). The CDR3 is 13 amino acids. Per the germline V gene, CDR1 is SNHLY and CDR2 is FYNNEI. V lost 4 bases and J 4 bases, leaving 10 bases between the germline ends. CDR3: CASSVWGFYGYTF. In nucleotides, the CDR3 is TGTGCCAGCAGTGTTTGGGGGTTCTATGGCTACACCTTC.

The genes are TRBV30 and TRBJ1-2; weak D call: TRBD1 (5 bases). V was pared by 0 bases and J by 4 bases, with 9 bases between. The CDR3 covers 13 residues. Per the germline V gene, CDR1 is GTSNPN and CDR2 is SVGIG (reference sequence). The CDR3 DNA follows: TGTGCCTGGAGTGTATCCCAGGGCTATGGCTACACCTTC. It encodes CAWSVSQGYGYTF.

The chain has TRBV7-9 and TRBJ2-1; no definite D call. The length of the CDR3 is 16 residues. Trimming pared 1 base from V and 5 bases from J, leaving 15 bases between. CDR1 and CDR2 (germline): SEHNR, FQNEAQ (reference sequence). CDR3 sequence reads: CASSLDTIFAHNEQFF. CDR3 sequence (DNA): TGTGCCAGCAGCTTAGATACAATTTTCGCCCACAATGAGCAGTTCTTC.

The sample holds one count of this clone. The chain combines TRBV19 with TRBJ1-3; D ambiguous. CDR1 and CDR2 from the germline V gene are LNHDA and SQIVND (reference sequence). This CDR3 comprises 14 residues. V dropped 4 bases and J dropped 2 bases, with 9 bases sitting between them. The CDR3 loop reads CASSTRTAGNTIYF. For the CDR3, the DNA is TGTGCCAGTAGTACACGGACGGCTGGAAACACCATATATTTT.

This sequence joins TRBV2 and TRBJ1-3; the D is unclear. Trimming cost V 6 bases and J 0 bases, with 12 bases left between them. Per germline, CDR1 SNHLY and CDR2 FYNNEI. This CDR3 is built from 15 residues. The CDR3 loop is CASSPSSLSGNTIYF. The CDR3 DNA reads TGTGCCAGCAGCCCCTCTTCACTCTCTGGAAACACCATATATTTT.

The rearrangement links TRBV3-1 (or the pseudogene TRBV3-2) to TRBJ1-3; D gene ambiguous. Trimming removed 0 bases at V and 5 bases at J, with 14 bases between. The CDR3 has 16 amino acids. Germline V lookup: CDR1 LGHDT, CDR2 YNNKEL (reference sequence). The CDR3 DNA reads as TGTGCCAGCAGCCAAGAATCGGCAGGTCGTAGAAACACCATATATTTT. It translates to CASSQESAGRRNTIYF.

The V call is TRBV18, the J call TRBJ1-6; D gene uncertain. The V gene lost 4 bases and the J gene lost 2 bases, with 12 bases spanning the gap. The germline V gene encodes CDR1 KGHSH and CDR2 LQKENI. The CDR3 consists of 16 residues. CDR3 residues: CASSREEATYNSPLHF. The CDR3, as DNA: TGTGCCAGCTCACGGGAAGAGGCCACCTATAATTCACCCCTCCACTTT.

Comments on this clone: The identical CDR3 is also encoded by other nucleotide sequences in the sample. The chain combines TRBV18 with TRBJ1-4; a possible D gene is TRBD1 (5 bases). The CDR3 is made up of 13 amino acids. Germline CDR1 and CDR2: KGHSH and LQKENI. V lost 4 bases and J 7 bases, leaving 10 bases between the germline ends. CDR3 amino acids: CASSRDQSEKLFF. Written as DNA, the CDR3 is TGTGCCAGCTCACGGGACCAGTCTGAAAAACTGTTTTTT.

The chain couples TRBV18 to TRBJ1-1; tentatively, D is TRBD1 (6 bases). Trimming shortened V by 2 bases and J by 0 bases, and 13 bases separated the two germline ends. The length of the CDR3 is 16 residues. Germline CDR1 KGHSH, CDR2 LQKENI. Here the CDR3 DNA reads TGTGCCAGCTCACCAGGCACAGGGAATATGAACACTGAAGCTTTCTTT. This codes for CASSPGTGNMNTEAFF.

The chain is built from TRBV13 and TRBJ2-3; TRBD1 aligns across 8 bases. This CDR3 comprises 19 residues. V shed 3 bases and J 6 bases; nucleotides not matched to a gene: 20. Germline V gene data show CDR1 as PRHDT and CDR2 as FYEKMQ (reference sequence). CDR3 amino acids: CASSFAQGQDREWVDTQYF. The CDR3 nucleotides read TGTGCCAGCAGCTTCGCCCAAGGACAGGACAGGGAATGGGTGGATACGCAGTATTTT.

This sequence joins TRBV27 and TRBJ2-7, with 7 bases aligning to TRBD1. Germline loops: CDR1 MNHEY, CDR2 SMNVEV (reference sequence). V was pared by 5 bases and J by 5 bases, with 9 bases of the junction left unmatched. The CDR3 covers 14 residues. The CDR3 is CASSTSWQGDEQYF. Here the CDR3 DNA reads TGTGCCAGCAGTACCTCTTGGCAGGGGGACGAGCAGTACTTC.

CDR3 protein: CASSQVEGWGYGYTF. The CDR3 DNA reads TGTGCCAGCAGCCAAGTAGAGGGCTGGGGCTATGGCTACACCTTC. The chain couples TRBV14 to TRBJ1-2; D unclear. V lost 1 base to trimming and J lost 4 bases, with 13 bases between them. The length of the CDR3 is 15 residues. Germline V CDR1 and CDR2: SGHDN, FVKESK.

The chain employs TRBV6-5 and TRBJ2-7; TRBD1 or TRBD2 may be the D gene (5 bases each). The ends were cut back, 0 bases at V and 4 bases at J, with 13 bases in the middle. Per germline, CDR1 MNHEY and CDR2 SVGAGI. CDR3 length: 15 residues. In DNA form, the CDR3 reads TGTGCCAGCAGTTACTCGACCCGGGGCGGATACGAGCAGTACTTC. It encodes CASSYSTRGGYEQYF.

This clone was seen just once. The V and J genes are TRBV3-1 (or the pseudogene TRBV3-2) and TRBJ2-2; D is unclear. Trimming cost V 4 bases and J 0 bases, with 12 bases left between them. CDR1 and CDR2 (germline): LGHDT, YNNKEL (reference sequence). The CDR3 covers 16 residues. The CDR3 bases are TGTGCCAGCAGCCCCTGGGGAACCTCGAACACCGGGGAGCTGTTTTTT. Amino acids: CASSPWGTSNTGELFF.

This chain uses TRBV7-9 with TRBJ2-7; D remains unclear. The CDR3 is made up of 14 amino acids. Germline lookup yields CDR1 SEHNR and CDR2 FQNEAQ (reference sequence). Trimming left V 3 bases short and J 5 bases short, with 14 bases between. CDR3 nucleotides: TGTGCCAGCAGCTTTTCCCAGAGCTTCGACGAGCAGTACTTC. Its translation is CASSFSQSFDEQYF.

The chain links TRBV7-2 to TRBJ1-2; the match to TRBD1 covers 11 bases. The V gene's germline CDR1 is SGHTA and CDR2 FQGNSA. The length of the CDR3 is 14 residues. V shed 5 bases, J shed 6 bases, and the junction held 5 bases outside the gene matches. CDR3 loop: CASSRGQGVDGYTF. CDR3 nucleotide sequence: TGTGCCAGCAGCAGGGGACAGGGGGTTGATGGCTACACCTTC.

V usage is TRBV6-1 and J usage is TRBJ1-6; D unresolved. The CDR3 has 13 amino acids. The V gene lost 0 bases and the J gene lost 10 bases, with 7 bases spanning the gap. CDR1 MNHNS and CDR2 SASEGT come from the germline V gene. The CDR3 nucleotides are TGTGCCAGCAGTGAAGCTCCCCTCTCACCCCTCCACTTT. Amino acids: CASSEAPLSPLHF.

CDR3 amino acids: CASSLVGNGYTF. In DNA form, the CDR3 reads TGCGCCAGCAGCTTGGTAGGGAATGGCTACACCTTC. V gene TRBV5-1 combines with J gene TRBJ1-2; D unresolved. This CDR3 spans 12 amino acids. V was pared by 0 bases and J by 6 bases, with 6 bases between. The V gene's germline CDR1 is SGHRS and CDR2 YFSETQ.

This sequence joins TRBV19 and TRBJ1-2; D gene ambiguous. The CDR3 runs to 12 residues. Trimming took 7 bases from V and 6 from J, leaving 12 bases between them. Germline-derived CDR1 and CDR2 are LNHDA and SQIVND (reference sequence). The CDR3 DNA sequence: TGTGCCAGTAAGCAGGCTATTCATGGCTACACCTTC. This sequence encodes CASKQAIHGYTF.

The CDR3 DNA follows: TGTGCCAGTAGCCCAGGGAGGGGTCAATTACTAATGAACTACGAGCAGTACTTC. Its protein product is CASSPGRGQLLMNYEQYF. The chain joins TRBV19 to TRBJ2-7; 7 positions match TRBD2. V shed 6 bases and J 3 bases; nucleotides not matched to a gene: 20. The CDR3 length is 18 residues. CDR1 is LNHDA, CDR2 SQIVND, per germline (reference sequence).